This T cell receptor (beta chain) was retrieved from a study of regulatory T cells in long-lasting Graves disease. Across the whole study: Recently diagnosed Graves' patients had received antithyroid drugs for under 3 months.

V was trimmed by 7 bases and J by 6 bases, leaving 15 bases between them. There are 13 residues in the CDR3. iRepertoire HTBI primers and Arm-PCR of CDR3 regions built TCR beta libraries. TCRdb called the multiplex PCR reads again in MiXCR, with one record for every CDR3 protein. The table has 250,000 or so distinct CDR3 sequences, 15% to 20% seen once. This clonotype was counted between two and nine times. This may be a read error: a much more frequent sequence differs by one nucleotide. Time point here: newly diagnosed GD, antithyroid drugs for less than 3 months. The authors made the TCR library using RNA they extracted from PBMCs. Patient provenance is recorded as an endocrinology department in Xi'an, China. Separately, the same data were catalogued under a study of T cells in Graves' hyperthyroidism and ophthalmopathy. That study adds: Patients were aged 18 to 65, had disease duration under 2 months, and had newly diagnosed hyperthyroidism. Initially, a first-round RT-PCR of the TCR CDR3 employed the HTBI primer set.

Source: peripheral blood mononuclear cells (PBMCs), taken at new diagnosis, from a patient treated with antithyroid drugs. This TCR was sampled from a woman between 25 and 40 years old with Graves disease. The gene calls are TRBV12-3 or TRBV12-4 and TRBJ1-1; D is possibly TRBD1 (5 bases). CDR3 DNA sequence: TGTGCCAGCAAGCCGACAGCAAACGCTGAAGCTTTCTTT. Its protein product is CASKPTANAEAFF.